This T cell receptor (beta chain) is drawn from a study of cytomegalovirus exposure and HLA in healthy donors. Study-wide context: The 120 validation repertoires used the same platform as the roughly 700 first-cohort repertoires (as reported by a later analysis).

Assay: immunoSEQ multiplex PCR; the TCRdb copy retains only in-frame clones and omits some. This table has approximately 150,000 clones, approximately 88% appearing once. Note on this clone: Its antigen is currently unknown.

Trimming shortened V by 0 bases and J by 8 bases, and 10 bases separated the two germline ends. CDR3 length: 13 amino acids. Germline V gives CDR1 MRHNA, CDR2 SNTAGT. General study findings and limits: In vitro experiments confirmed that a few CMV-associated chains were specific for CMV antigens.

This clonotype was sampled from a man aged 25-45 years in good health and CMV-seropositive. The rearrangement links TRBV6-4 to TRBJ1-2; no clear D. The sample taken for sequencing was PBMCs. The CDR3 nucleotides read TGTGCCAGCAGTGACTCAGAGGGTACGGGCTACACCTTC. Its protein product is CASSDSEGTGYTF.